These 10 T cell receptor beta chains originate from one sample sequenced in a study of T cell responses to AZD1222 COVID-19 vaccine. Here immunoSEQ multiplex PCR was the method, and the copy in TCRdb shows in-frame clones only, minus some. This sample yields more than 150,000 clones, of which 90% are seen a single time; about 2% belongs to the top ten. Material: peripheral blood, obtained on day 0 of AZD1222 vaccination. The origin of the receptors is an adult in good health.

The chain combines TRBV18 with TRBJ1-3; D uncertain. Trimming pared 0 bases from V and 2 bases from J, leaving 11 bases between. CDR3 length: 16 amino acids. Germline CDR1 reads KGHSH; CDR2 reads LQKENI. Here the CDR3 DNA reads TGTGCCAGCTCACCACCGCTGCGGGGTACTGGAAACACCATATATTTT. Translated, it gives CASSPPLRGTGNTIYF.

CDR3 sequence reads: CASRQDGSEAFF. The CDR3, as DNA: TGTGCCAGCAGACAGGACGGCTCTGAAGCTTTCTTT. The chain has TRBV28 and TRBJ1-1; TRBD1 might be the D (5 bases). Per germline, CDR1 MDHEN and CDR2 SYDVKM. Trimming pared 6 bases from V and 6 bases from J, leaving 11 bases between. The CDR3 is 12 residues long.

This chain's CDR3 is CSVDQRRIRGTQYF. The CDR3 nucleotides read TGCAGCGTTGACCAGAGACGGATTCGGGGTACGCAGTATTTT. The J gene is TRBJ2-3, the V gene TRBV29-1; possible D gene TRBD2, 5 bases. Germline V gives CDR1 SQVTM, CDR2 ANQGSEA. V lost 3 bases, J lost 8 bases, and 18 bases lay in between. The CDR3 length is 14 residues.

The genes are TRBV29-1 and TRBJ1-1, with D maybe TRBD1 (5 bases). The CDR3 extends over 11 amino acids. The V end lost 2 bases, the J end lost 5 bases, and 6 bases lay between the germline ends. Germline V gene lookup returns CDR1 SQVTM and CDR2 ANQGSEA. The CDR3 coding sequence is TGCAGCGTTGAATGGGGGACTGAAGCTTTCTTT. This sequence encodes CSVEWGTEAFF.

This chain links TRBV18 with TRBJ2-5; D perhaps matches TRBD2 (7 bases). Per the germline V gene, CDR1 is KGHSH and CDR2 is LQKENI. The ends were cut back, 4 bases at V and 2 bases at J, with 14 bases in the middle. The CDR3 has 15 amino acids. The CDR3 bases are TGTGCCAGCTCACGAACGGGGGGCAGTCAAGAGACCCAGTACTTC. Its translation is CASSRTGGSQETQYF.

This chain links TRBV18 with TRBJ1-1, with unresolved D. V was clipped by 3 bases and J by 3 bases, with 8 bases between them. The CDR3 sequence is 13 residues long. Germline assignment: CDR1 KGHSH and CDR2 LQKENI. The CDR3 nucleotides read TGTGCCAGCTCACCTCAGGAGGACACTGAAGCTTTCTTT. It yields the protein CASSPQEDTEAFF.

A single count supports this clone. CDR3 residues: CASSEGQGFEKLFF. The CDR3 DNA reads as TGTGCCAGCAGTGAAGGACAGGGTTTTGAAAAACTGTTTTTT. J is TRBJ1-4 and V is TRBV6-1; 7 nucleotides align to TRBD1. This CDR3 contains 14 residues. Trimming cost V 1 base and J 7 bases; bases outside gene matches: 3. Germline assignment: CDR1 MNHNS and CDR2 SASEGT.

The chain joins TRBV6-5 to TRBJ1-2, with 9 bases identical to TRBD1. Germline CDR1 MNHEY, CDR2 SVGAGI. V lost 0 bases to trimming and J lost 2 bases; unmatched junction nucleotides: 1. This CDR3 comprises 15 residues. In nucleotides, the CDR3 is TGTGCCAGCAGTTACTCGGGACAGGGAAACTATGGCTACACCTTC. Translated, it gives CASSYSGQGNYGYTF.

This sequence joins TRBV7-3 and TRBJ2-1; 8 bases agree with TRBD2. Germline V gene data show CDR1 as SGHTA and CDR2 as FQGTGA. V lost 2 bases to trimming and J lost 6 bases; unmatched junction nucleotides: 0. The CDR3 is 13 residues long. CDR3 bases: TGTGCCAGCAGCTTAGGGACTAGCAATGAGCAGTTCTTC. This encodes CASSLGTSNEQFF. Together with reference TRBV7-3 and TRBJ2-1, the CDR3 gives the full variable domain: GAGVSQTPSNKVTEKGKYVELRCDPISGHTALYWYRQSLGQGPEFLIYFQGTGAADDSGLPNDRFFAVRPEGSVSTLKIQRTERGDSAVYLCASSLGTSNEQFFGPGTRLTVL.

CDR3 DNA: TGTGCCAGCAGCCCCTACGGGAGGGCCAGCGATGAGCAGTTCTTC. It is translated as CASSPYGRASDEQFF. This chain uses TRBV28 with TRBJ2-1; 8 bases agree with TRBD2. This CDR3 spans 15 amino acids. The germline V gene has CDR1 MDHEN and CDR2 SYDVKM. With V trimmed by 6 bases and J by 8 bases, 12 bases remained unmatched.